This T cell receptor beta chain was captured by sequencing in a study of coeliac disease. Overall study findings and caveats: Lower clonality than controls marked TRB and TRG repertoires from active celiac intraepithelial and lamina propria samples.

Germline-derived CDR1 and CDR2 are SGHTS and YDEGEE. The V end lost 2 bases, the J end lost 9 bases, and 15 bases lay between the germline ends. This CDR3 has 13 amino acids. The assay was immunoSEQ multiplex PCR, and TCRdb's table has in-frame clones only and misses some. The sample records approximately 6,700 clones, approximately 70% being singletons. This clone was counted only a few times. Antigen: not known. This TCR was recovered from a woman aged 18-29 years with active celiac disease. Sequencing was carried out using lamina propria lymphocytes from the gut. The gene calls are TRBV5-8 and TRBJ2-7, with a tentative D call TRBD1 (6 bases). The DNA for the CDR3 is TGTGCCAGCAGCTTTTTTTCAGGGGACGGGCAGTACTTC. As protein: CASSFFSGDGQYF.